One and the same sample provided the 14 T cell receptor beta chains below, sequenced in a study of CXCR3-negative and CXCR3-positive naive CD8 T cells (dated by TCRdb to about 2019). Instrument used: NextSeq 550. The Human TCR Profiling Kit (MiLaboratory) was used to prepare UMI-labeled 5' RACE TRB cDNA libraries. Reads reprocessed by TCRdb are summarized as one entry per CDR3 protein sequence, and DNA is absent. The sample table includes under 85,000 distinct CDR3 sequences. The ten largest make up around 1.4% of the sample. The sample was naive CXCR3- CD8+ T cells from blood. The cell subset or site label on this specimen signifies: CD45RO-CCR7+CD27+CD95- naive CD8+ T cells lacking CXCR3 (TNR3-). The receptors were gathered from a human donor in good health. Some clones in this sample may be carry-over from other donors' samples.

The rearrangement links TRBV7-9 to TRBJ1-1; TCRdb indicates TRBD1, and absent DNA this call remains unverified. CDR1 is SEHNR and CDR2 is FQNEAQ in the germline V gene (reference sequence). This CDR3 spans 14 amino acids. The CDR3 spells CASSPWDRGTEAFF.

This chain connects TRBV3-1 to TRBJ1-5. Germline CDR1 reads LGHDT; CDR2 reads YNNKEL (reference sequence). This CDR3 is built from 17 residues. CDR3 in amino acids: CASSQEVLMFLNQPQHF.

The CDR3: CASSLPVGQRYEQYF. The V and J genes are TRBV5-1 and TRBJ2-7; the D call from TCRdb, TRBD1, cannot be confirmed without DNA. This CDR3 is built from 15 residues. Germline CDR1 reads SGHRS; CDR2 reads YFSETQ.

The rearrangement links TRBV23-1 to TRBJ1-4. TRBV23-1 is an ORF, with its function uncertain. This CDR3 has 13 residues. The CDR3 is CASSRGGHEKLFF.

This sequence joins TRBV2 and TRBJ2-7. Germline V gene data show CDR1 as SNHLY and CDR2 as FYNNEI. The CDR3 sequence is 15 residues long. This CDR3 is CASSEVGLSSYEQYF.

The chain recombines TRBV12-3 or TRBV12-4 with TRBJ2-7. The CDR3 contains 13 residues. CDR3 amino acids: CASSLDIAYEQYF.

This sequence joins TRBV4-1 and TRBJ2-1. From germline, CDR1 is MGHRA and CDR2 YSYEKL. CDR3 length: 13 residues. The CDR3 sequence: CASSQQSYNEQFF.

The V call is TRBV28, the J call TRBJ2-5. Germline CDR1 is MDHEN and CDR2 is SYDVKM. The CDR3 is made up of 15 amino acids. This CDR3 reads CASSSVWAEQETQYF.

V is TRBV11-2 and J is TRBJ2-3. Germline CDR1 reads SGHAT; CDR2 reads FQNNGV. This CDR3 has 15 residues. CDR3 amino acids: CASSPTGSAGDTQYF.

The chain is built from TRBV4-2 and TRBJ1-3; TCRdb reports TRBD1, a call that lacks DNA to check it against. CDR1 is LGHNA and CDR2 is YNFKEQ in the germline V gene. The CDR3 covers 16 residues. CDR3 region: CASPGQTPYSGNTIYF.

The V call is TRBV6-1, the J call TRBJ2-1; TCRdb lists TRBD2, though no DNA is available to test this call. Germline assignment: CDR1 MNHNS and CDR2 SASEGT. The CDR3 is made up of 16 amino acids. Here the CDR3 reads CASSEVMDYLVDEQFF.

V gene TRBV20-1 combines with J gene TRBJ2-3; no DNA is available, so the TRBD2 call from TCRdb remains unchecked. Germline assignment: CDR1 DFQATT and CDR2 SNEGSKA (reference sequence). The CDR3 length is 11 residues. Here the CDR3 reads CSAETGGPVYF.

This chain links TRBV14 with TRBJ1-2; the D gene TCRdb calls, TRBD1, cannot be checked with no DNA. CDR1 is SGHDN, CDR2 FVKESK, per germline. The CDR3 is made up of 14 amino acids. This chain's CDR3 is CASSQQGDVYGYTF.

This chain connects TRBV7-9 to TRBJ2-1. The CDR3 length is 13 residues. Germline V CDR1 and CDR2: SEHNR, FQNEAQ (reference sequence). CDR3 sequence reads: CASSLGNWNEQFF.